A selection of T cell receptor beta chains follows, all from one sample in a study of cytomegalovirus exposure and HLA in healthy donors. Clones were sequenced by immunoSEQ multiplex PCR, and TCRdb holds only the in-frame ones, with some missing. Here the sample spans 160,000 or so clones, roughly 80% being singletons. Sequencing was carried out using PBMCs. These receptors all come from a male donor in good health and CMV-seropositive. CDR3s include the opening cysteine and the closing phenylalanine or tryptophan. Each record gives: J gene, clone size, D gene, V gene, CDR3 DNA, CDR3 protein. The D gene is left open where the match is weak. Part of the rows lack a size; the others show once, few, many or a class for expanded clones.

j_call: TRBJ2-6
clone_size: few
d_call: NA
v_call: TRBV19
cdr3_nt: TGTGCCAGTAGCCCACGGGGGGCCTCTGGGGCCAACGTCCTGACTTTC
cdr3_aa: CASSPRGASGANVLTF

j_call: TRBJ2-7
clone_size: NA
d_call: TRBD1
v_call: TRBV7-9
cdr3_nt: TGTGCCAGCAGCACCTCGCCAGGACAGGGGGCCTACGAGCAGTACTTC
cdr3_aa: CASSTSPGQGAYEQYF

j_call: TRBJ2-2
clone_size: NA
d_call: NA
v_call: TRBV5-1
cdr3_nt: TGCGCCAGCAGCTTCTCCAGGGCTAACACCGGGGAGCTGTTTTTT
cdr3_aa: CASSFSRANTGELFF

j_call: TRBJ1-1
clone_size: NA
d_call: TRBD1
v_call: TRBV14
cdr3_nt: TGTGCCAGCAGCCAGAGGACAGGGGCAAACACTGAAGCTTTCTTT
cdr3_aa: CASSQRTGANTEAFF

j_call: TRBJ1-5
clone_size: NA
d_call: NA
v_call: TRBV18
cdr3_nt: TGTGCCAGCTCACCAGGGGAGAATCAGCCCCAGCATTTT
cdr3_aa: CASSPGENQPQHF

j_call: TRBJ1-6
clone_size: few
d_call: TRBD1
v_call: TRBV7-2
cdr3_nt: TGTGCCAGCAGCTTAGGGACAGGGAGAGATTCACCCCTCCACTTT
cdr3_aa: CASSLGTGRDSPLHF

j_call: TRBJ1-2
clone_size: NA
d_call: NA
v_call: TRBV14
cdr3_nt: TGTGCCAGTAAGCCCGCGGGGAGGAAGGACTATGGCTACACCTTC
cdr3_aa: CASKPAGRKDYGYTF

j_call: TRBJ1-5
clone_size: NA
d_call: NA
v_call: TRBV6-5
cdr3_nt: TGTGCCAGCAGTTACATAGGGGTAGGGGAGCCCCAGCATTTT
cdr3_aa: CASSYIGVGEPQHF

j_call: TRBJ1-5
clone_size: NA
d_call: NA
v_call: TRBV4-3
cdr3_nt: TGCGCCAGCAGCCAAGTGGCAGGGTTTCAGCCCCAGCATTTT
cdr3_aa: CASSQVAGFQPQHF

j_call: TRBJ1-1
clone_size: NA
d_call: NA
v_call: TRBV28
cdr3_nt: TGTGCCAGCAGCCTCACGACAGGGAACACTGAAGCTTTCTTT
cdr3_aa: CASSLTTGNTEAFF

j_call: TRBJ2-2
clone_size: NA
d_call: TRBD2
v_call: TRBV30
cdr3_nt: TGTGCCTGGAGTACCCTTCGGGGAGCGGGGTACACCGGGGAGCTGTTTTTT
cdr3_aa: CAWSTLRGAGYTGELFF

j_call: TRBJ2-1
clone_size: NA
d_call: NA
v_call: TRBV15
cdr3_nt: TGTGCCACCAGCGTATCTATTCCGGTCCGGGGGTACAATGAGCAGTTCTTC
cdr3_aa: CATSVSIPVRGYNEQFF

j_call: TRBJ2-5
clone_size: NA
d_call: TRBD2
v_call: TRBV4-1
cdr3_nt: TGCGCCAGCAGCCAAGGGGGATACAGCGGGAGAGAGACCCAGTACTTC
cdr3_aa: CASSQGGYSGRETQYF

j_call: TRBJ2-5
clone_size: NA
d_call: NA
v_call: TRBV6-5
cdr3_nt: TGTGCCAGCAGTTACGGGGGGTTTGGGGAGACCCAGTACTTC
cdr3_aa: CASSYGGFGETQYF

j_call: TRBJ1-6
clone_size: NA
d_call: NA
v_call: TRBV7-9
cdr3_nt: TGTGCCAGCAGCTTAGACTCTGAAACCTCACCCCTCCACTTT
cdr3_aa: CASSLDSETSPLHF

j_call: TRBJ1-4
clone_size: few
d_call: TRBD1
v_call: TRBV18
cdr3_nt: TGTGCCAGCTCATTGACCAGAATGGGACAGGGTAATGAAAAACTGTTTTTT
cdr3_aa: CASSLTRMGQGNEKLFF

j_call: TRBJ2-5
clone_size: NA
d_call: NA
v_call: TRBV9
cdr3_nt: TGTGCCAGCAGCGTAGCCGCAGGGAAGAAAGAGACCCAGTACTTC
cdr3_aa: CASSVAAGKKETQYF

j_call: TRBJ2-4
clone_size: NA
d_call: NA
v_call: TRBV7-2
cdr3_nt: TGTGCCAGCAGCTTAGAGACGCGGGACATTCAGTACTTC
cdr3_aa: CASSLETRDIQYF

j_call: TRBJ2-1
clone_size: NA
d_call: TRBD2
v_call: TRBV29-1
cdr3_nt: TGCAGCGGGGGGGAGGGATACAATGAGCAGTTCTTC
cdr3_aa: CSGGEGYNEQFF

j_call: TRBJ2-2
clone_size: NA
d_call: NA
v_call: TRBV7-2
cdr3_nt: TGTGCCAGCAGCTTTGGGGGCTACACCGGGGAGCTGTTTTTT
cdr3_aa: CASSFGGYTGELFF

j_call: TRBJ1-1
clone_size: NA
d_call: NA
v_call: TRBV20-1
cdr3_nt: TGCAGCCCAACTAGGGCAGAAGAAGCTTTCTTT
cdr3_aa: CSPTRAEEAFF

j_call: TRBJ1-5
clone_size: NA
d_call: NA
v_call: TRBV27
cdr3_nt: TGTGCCAGCAGTCCAGGGGCGAATCAGCCCCAGCATTTT
cdr3_aa: CASSPGANQPQHF

j_call: TRBJ2-1
clone_size: NA
d_call: TRBD2
v_call: TRBV4-3
cdr3_nt: TGCGCCAGCAGCCAAGTTTCCAGCGGGAGGTGGGATGAGCAGTTCTTC
cdr3_aa: CASSQVSSGRWDEQFF

j_call: TRBJ2-5
clone_size: once
d_call: TRBD1
v_call: TRBV7-9
cdr3_nt: TGTTCCAGCAGCTCAGGACAGGGTACGGAGACCCAGTACTTC
cdr3_aa: CSSSSGQGTETQYF

j_call: TRBJ1-1
clone_size: NA
d_call: NA
v_call: TRBV27
cdr3_nt: TGTGCCAGCAGTGTCACAGGACCGAACACTGAAGCTTTCTTT
cdr3_aa: CASSVTGPNTEAFF

j_call: TRBJ2-3
clone_size: NA
d_call: NA
v_call: TRBV5-4
cdr3_nt: TGTGCCAGCAGCTTGGGCAGGGACACAGATACGCAGTATTTT
cdr3_aa: CASSLGRDTDTQYF

j_call: TRBJ2-7
clone_size: NA
d_call: NA
v_call: TRBV21-1
cdr3_nt: TGTGCCAGCAGCAAAGTACTACAGGGGGGATACGAGCAGTACTTC
cdr3_aa: CASSKVLQGGYEQYF

j_call: TRBJ2-2
clone_size: NA
d_call: TRBD2
v_call: TRBV18
cdr3_nt: TGTGCCAGCTCACCACCGGGCAGCGGGGCGAACACCGGGGAGCTGTTTTTT
cdr3_aa: CASSPPGSGANTGELFF

j_call: TRBJ1-6
clone_size: NA
d_call: NA
v_call: TRBV7-9
cdr3_nt: TGTGCCAGCAGCGCCACGCCGGTTGGACAGAAGAATTCACCCCTCCACTTT
cdr3_aa: CASSATPVGQKNSPLHF

j_call: TRBJ1-3
clone_size: few
d_call: NA
v_call: TRBV30
cdr3_nt: TGTGCCTGGAGTGTACGGAGGGGTACTGGAAACACCATATATTTT
cdr3_aa: CAWSVRRGTGNTIYF

j_call: TRBJ1-2
clone_size: NA
d_call: TRBD1
v_call: TRBV6-1
cdr3_nt: TGTGCCAGCAGTGAAGCCCAGGGGGGCTATGGCTACACCTTC
cdr3_aa: CASSEAQGGYGYTF

j_call: TRBJ2-4
clone_size: once
d_call: NA
v_call: TRBV5-6
cdr3_nt: TGTGCCAGCAGCTTGGCGGGCAGGGGCAGTCAGTACTTC
cdr3_aa: CASSLAGRGSQYF

j_call: TRBJ1-4
clone_size: NA
d_call: NA
v_call: TRBV6-1
cdr3_nt: TGTGCCAGCAGCGTTCGGGGAGATGAAAAACTGTTTTTT
cdr3_aa: CASSVRGDEKLFF

j_call: TRBJ1-2
clone_size: NA
d_call: TRBD1
v_call: TRBV7-2
cdr3_nt: TGTGCCAGCAGGCTCACTCCGACAGGGGGTGTCTATGGCTACACCTTC
cdr3_aa: CASRLTPTGGVYGYTF

j_call: TRBJ2-4
clone_size: once
d_call: NA
v_call: TRBV30
cdr3_nt: TGTGCCTGGAGTTCTGGACCAAAGACAGATGTTAACATTCAGTACTTC
cdr3_aa: CAWSSGPKTDVNIQYF

j_call: TRBJ1-1
clone_size: NA
d_call: NA
v_call: TRBV13
cdr3_nt: TGTGCCAGCAGCCCAAGGACAGCGAGACTCTCCATGAACACTGAAGCTTTCTTT
cdr3_aa: CASSPRTARLSMNTEAFF

j_call: TRBJ2-7
clone_size: few
d_call: TRBD2
v_call: TRBV28
cdr3_nt: TGTGCCAGCAGTTTATCAGGTAGCGGGGACTACGAGCAGTACTTC
cdr3_aa: CASSLSGSGDYEQYF

j_call: TRBJ2-7
clone_size: NA
d_call: NA
v_call: TRBV9
cdr3_nt: TGTGCCAGCAGCGTAGTCCCCAACTACGAGCAGTACTTC
cdr3_aa: CASSVVPNYEQYF

j_call: TRBJ2-3
clone_size: NA
d_call: NA
v_call: TRBV14
cdr3_nt: TGTGCCAGCAGCCAAGCTCAGACAGGGACTAGCACAGATACGCAGTATTTT
cdr3_aa: CASSQAQTGTSTDTQYF

j_call: TRBJ2-7
clone_size: NA
d_call: NA
v_call: TRBV14
cdr3_nt: TGTGCCAGCAGCCAAGATCAGTACGAGCAGTACTTC
cdr3_aa: CASSQDQYEQYF

j_call: TRBJ1-1
clone_size: NA
d_call: NA
v_call: TRBV27
cdr3_nt: TGTGCCAGCAGTTTAGAGGCGCGGGGGACTGAAGCTTTCTTT
cdr3_aa: CASSLEARGTEAFF

j_call: TRBJ1-1
clone_size: NA
d_call: NA
v_call: TRBV7-2
cdr3_nt: TGTGCCAGCAGCTTAGGCGCGGGGCTAAACACTGAAGCTTTCTTT
cdr3_aa: CASSLGAGLNTEAFF